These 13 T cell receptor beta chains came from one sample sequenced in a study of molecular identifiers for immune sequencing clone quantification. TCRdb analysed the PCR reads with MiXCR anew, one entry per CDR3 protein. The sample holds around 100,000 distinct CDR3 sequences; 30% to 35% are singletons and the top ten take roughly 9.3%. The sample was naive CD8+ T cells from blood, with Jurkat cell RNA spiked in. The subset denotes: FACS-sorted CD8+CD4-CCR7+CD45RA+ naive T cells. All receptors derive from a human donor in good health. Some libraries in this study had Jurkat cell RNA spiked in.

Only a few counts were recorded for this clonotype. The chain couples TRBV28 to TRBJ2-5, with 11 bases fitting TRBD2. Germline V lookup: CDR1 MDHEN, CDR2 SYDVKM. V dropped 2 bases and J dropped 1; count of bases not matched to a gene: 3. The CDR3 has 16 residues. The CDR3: CASSLGLAGTQETQYF. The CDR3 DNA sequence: TGTGCCAGCAGTTTAGGACTAGCGGGTACCCAAGAGACCCAGTACTTC.

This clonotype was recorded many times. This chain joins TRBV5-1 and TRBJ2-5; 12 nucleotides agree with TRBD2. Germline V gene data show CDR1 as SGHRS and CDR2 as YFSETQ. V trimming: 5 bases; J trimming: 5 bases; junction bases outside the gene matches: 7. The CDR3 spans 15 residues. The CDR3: CASSPGLAGHETQYF. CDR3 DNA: TGCGCCAGCAGTCCCGGACTAGCGGGACATGAGACCCAGTACTTC.

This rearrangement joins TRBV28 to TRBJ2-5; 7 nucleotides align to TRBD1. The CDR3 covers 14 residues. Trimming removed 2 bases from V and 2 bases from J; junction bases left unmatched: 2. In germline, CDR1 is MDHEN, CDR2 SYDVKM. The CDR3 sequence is CASSLVGQQETQYF. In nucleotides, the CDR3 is TGTGCCAGCAGTTTAGTGGGACAGCAAGAGACCCAGTACTTC.

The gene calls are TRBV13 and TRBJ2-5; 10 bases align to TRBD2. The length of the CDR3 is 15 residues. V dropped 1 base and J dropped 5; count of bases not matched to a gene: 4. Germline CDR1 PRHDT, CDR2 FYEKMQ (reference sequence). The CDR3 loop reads CASSLEGLATETQYF. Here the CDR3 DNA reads TGTGCCAGCAGCTTAGAGGGACTAGCGACGGAGACCCAGTACTTC.

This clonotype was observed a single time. The CDR3 is CASSSSLAWGTQYF. In DNA form, the CDR3 reads TGTGCCAGCAGTTCCTCACTAGCTTGGGGGACCCAGTACTTC. The chain recombines TRBV27 with TRBJ2-5, with D tentatively TRBD2 (6 bases). The CDR3 has 14 residues. Germline V gene sequence: CDR1 MNHEY, CDR2 SMNVEV (reference sequence). Trimming removed 4 bases from V and 7 bases from J, with 16 bases in between.

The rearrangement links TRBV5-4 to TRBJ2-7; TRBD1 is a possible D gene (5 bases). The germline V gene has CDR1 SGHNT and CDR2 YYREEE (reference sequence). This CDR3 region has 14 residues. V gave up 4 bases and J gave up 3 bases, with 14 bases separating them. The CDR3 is CASSGALADYEQYF. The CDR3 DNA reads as TGTGCCAGCAGCGGGGCGCTGGCCGACTACGAGCAGTACTTC.

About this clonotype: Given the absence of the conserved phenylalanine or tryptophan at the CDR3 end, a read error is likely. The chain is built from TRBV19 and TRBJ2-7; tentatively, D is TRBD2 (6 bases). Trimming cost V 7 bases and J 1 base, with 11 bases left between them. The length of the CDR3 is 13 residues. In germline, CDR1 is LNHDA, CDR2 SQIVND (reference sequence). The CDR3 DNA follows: TGTGCCAGTACCGCGGGACTTTCCTACGAGCAGTACTAC. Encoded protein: CASTAGLSYEQYY.

CDR3 amino acids: CASSYVRGPEDTQYF. The CDR3 nucleotides read TGTGCCAGCAGTTACGTCAGGGGGCCTGAGGATACGCAGTATTTT. The V and J genes are TRBV6-2 or TRBV6-3 and TRBJ2-3, with TRBD1 matching over 8 bases. The V gene end was trimmed by 2 bases and the J gene end by 6 bases; junction bases not matched to a gene: 7. CDR1 and CDR2 from the germline V gene are MNHEY and SVGEGT. The CDR3 has 15 residues.

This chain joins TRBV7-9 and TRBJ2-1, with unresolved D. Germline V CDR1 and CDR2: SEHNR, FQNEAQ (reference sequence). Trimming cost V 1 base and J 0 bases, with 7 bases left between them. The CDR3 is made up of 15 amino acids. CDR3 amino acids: CASSLGTGSYNEQFF. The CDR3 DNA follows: TGTGCCAGCAGCTTAGGTACTGGCTCCTACAATGAGCAGTTCTTC.

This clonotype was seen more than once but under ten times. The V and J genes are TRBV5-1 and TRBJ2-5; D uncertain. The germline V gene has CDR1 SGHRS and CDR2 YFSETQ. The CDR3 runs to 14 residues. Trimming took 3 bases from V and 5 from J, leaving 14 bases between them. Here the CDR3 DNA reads TGCGCCAGCAGCTACGGGCCTGGTCCTGAGACCCAGTACTTC. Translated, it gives CASSYGPGPETQYF.

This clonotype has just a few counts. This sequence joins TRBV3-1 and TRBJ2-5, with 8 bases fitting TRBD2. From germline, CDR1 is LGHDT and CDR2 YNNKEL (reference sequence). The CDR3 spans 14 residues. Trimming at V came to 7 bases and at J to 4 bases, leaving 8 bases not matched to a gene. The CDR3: CASKREWATETQYF. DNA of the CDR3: TGTGCCAGCAAGCGGGAGTGGGCTACAGAGACCCAGTACTTC.

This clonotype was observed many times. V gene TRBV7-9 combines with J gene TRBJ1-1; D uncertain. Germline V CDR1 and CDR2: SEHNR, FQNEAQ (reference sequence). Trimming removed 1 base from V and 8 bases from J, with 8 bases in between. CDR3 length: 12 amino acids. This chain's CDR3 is CASSLVAAEAFF. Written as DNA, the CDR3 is TGTGCCAGCAGCTTAGTGGCAGCAGAAGCTTTCTTT.

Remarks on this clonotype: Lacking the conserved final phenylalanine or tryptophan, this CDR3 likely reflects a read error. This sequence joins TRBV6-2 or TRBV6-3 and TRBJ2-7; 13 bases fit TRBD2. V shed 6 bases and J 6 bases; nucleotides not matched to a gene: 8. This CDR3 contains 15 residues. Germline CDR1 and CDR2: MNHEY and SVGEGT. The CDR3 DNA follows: TGTGCCAGCAGCACTAGCGGGAGGGCCTTTGGCGAGCAGTACATC. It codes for CASSTSGRAFGEQYI.